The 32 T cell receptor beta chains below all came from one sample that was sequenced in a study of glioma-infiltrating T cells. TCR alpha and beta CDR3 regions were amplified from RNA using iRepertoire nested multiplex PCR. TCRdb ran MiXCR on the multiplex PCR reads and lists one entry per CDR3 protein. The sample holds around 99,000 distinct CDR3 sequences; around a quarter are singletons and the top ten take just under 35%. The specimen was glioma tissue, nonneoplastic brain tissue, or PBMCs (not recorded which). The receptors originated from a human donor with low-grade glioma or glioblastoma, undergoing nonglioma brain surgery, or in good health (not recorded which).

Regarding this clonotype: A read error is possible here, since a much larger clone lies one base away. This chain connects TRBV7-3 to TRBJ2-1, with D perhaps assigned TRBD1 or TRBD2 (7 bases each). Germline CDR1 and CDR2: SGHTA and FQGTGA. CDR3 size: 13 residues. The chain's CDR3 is CASGPYQGEGQAF. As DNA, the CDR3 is TGTGCCAGCGGTCCTTACCAGGGGGAGGGCCAGGCCTTC.

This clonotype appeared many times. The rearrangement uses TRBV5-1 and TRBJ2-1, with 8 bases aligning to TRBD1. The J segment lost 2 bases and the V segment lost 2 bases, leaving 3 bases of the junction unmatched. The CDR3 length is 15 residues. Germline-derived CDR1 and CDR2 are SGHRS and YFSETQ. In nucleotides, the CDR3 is TGCGCCAGCAGCTTAGGGACAGGCGCCTACAATGAGCAGTTCTTC. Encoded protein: CASSLGTGAYNEQFF.

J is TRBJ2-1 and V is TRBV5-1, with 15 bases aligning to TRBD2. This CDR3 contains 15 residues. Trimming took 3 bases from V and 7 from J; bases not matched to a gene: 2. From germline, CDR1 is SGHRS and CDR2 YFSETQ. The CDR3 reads CASSSGTSGGNEQFF. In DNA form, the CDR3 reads TGCGCCAGCAGCTCCGGGACTAGCGGGGGGAATGAGCAGTTCTTC.

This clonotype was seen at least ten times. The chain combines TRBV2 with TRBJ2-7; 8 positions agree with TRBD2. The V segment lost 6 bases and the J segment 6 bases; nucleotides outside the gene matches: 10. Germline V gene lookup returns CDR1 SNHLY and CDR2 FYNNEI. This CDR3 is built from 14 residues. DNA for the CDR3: TGTGCCAGCAGACCGGGACTAGGGGTTCGCGAGCAGTACTTC. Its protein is CASRPGLGVREQYF.

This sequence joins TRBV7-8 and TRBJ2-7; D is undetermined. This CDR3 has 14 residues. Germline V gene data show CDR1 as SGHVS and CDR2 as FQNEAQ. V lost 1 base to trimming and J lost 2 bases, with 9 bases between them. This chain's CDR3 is CASSLGPAPYEQYF. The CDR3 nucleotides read TGTGCCAGCAGCTTAGGTCCAGCTCCCTACGAGCAGTACTTC.

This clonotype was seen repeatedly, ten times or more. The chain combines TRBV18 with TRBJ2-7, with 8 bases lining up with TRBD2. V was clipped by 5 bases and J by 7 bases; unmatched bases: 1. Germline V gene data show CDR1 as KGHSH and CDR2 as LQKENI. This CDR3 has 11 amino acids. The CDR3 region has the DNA TGTGCCAGCTCATCGGGGGGGGAGCAGTACTTC. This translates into CASSSGGEQYF.

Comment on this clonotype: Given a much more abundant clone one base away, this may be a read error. Written as DNA, the CDR3 is TGCAGCGTTGGCGGGTTCTCCTACAATGGGCAGTTCTTC. Encoded protein: CSVGGFSYNGQFF. The chain is built from TRBV29-1 and TRBJ2-1; the D gene is possibly TRBD2 (5 bases). CDR3 length: 13 amino acids. Germline loops: CDR1 SQVTM, CDR2 ANQGSEA.

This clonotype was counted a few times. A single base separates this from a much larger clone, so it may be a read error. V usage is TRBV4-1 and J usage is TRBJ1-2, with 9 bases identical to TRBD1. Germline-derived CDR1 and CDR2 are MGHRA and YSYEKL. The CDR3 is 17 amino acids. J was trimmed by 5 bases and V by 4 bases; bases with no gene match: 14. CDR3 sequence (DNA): TGCGCCAGCAGCCTCCTCAGACAGGGGGATAAGGGGTATGGCTACACCTTC. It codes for CASSLLRQGDKGYGYTF.

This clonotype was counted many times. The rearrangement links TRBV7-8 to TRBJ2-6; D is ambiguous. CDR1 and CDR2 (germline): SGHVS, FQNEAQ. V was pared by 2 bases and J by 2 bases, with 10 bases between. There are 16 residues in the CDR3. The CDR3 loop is CASSLLSGTGANVLTF. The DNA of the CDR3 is TGTGCCAGCAGCTTATTGTCAGGAACTGGGGCCAACGTCCTGACTTTC.

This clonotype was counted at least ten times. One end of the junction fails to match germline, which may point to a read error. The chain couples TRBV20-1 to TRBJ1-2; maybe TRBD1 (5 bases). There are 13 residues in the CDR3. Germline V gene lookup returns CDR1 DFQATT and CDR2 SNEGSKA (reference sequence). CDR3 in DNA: TGCAGTGCGGGGGGAAGGGCAGACTATGGCTACGCCTTC. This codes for CSAGGRADYGYAF.

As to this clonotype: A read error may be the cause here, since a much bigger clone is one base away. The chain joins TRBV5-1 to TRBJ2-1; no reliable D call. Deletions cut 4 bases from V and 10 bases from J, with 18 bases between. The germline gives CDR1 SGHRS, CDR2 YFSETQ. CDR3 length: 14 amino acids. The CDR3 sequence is CASSPSTLVHEQFF. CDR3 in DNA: TGCGCCAGCAGCCCTTCGACCCTCGTCCACGAGCAGTTCTTC. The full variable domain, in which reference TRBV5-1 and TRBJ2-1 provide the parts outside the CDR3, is KAGVTQTPRYLIKTRGQQVTLSCSPISGHRSVSWYQQTPGQGLQFLFEYFSETQRNKGNFPGRFSGRQFSNSRSEMNVSTLELGDSALYLCASSPSTLVHEQFFGPGTRLTVL.

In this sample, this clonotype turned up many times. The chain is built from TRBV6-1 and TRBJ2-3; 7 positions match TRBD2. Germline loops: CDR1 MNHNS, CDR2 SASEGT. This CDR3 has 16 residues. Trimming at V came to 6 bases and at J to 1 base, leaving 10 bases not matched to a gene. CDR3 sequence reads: CASSPPGGYRTDTQYF. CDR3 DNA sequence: TGTGCCAGCAGCCCTCCCGGGGGGTATCGCACAGATACGCAGTATTTT.

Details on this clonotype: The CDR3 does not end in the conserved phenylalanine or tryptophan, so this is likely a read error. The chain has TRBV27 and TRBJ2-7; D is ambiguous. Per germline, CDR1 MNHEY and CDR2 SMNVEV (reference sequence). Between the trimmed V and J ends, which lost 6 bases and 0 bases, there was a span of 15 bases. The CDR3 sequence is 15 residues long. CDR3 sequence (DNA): TGTGCCAGCAGCTACGGACGGAATAGCTCCTACGAGCAGTACTCC. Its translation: CASSYGRNSSYEQYS.

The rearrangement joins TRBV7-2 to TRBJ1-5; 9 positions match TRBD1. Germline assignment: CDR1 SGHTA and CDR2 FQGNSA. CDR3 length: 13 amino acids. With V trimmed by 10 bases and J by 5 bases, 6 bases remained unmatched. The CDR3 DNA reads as TGTGCCATCATGGGACAGGGTGATCAGCCCCAGCATTTT. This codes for CAIMGQGDQPQHF.

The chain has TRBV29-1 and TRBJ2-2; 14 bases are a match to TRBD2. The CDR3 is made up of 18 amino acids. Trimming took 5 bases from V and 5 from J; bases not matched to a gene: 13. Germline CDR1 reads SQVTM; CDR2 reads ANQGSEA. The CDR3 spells CSVIETSGRAGRTGELFF. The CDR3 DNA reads TGCAGCGTTATCGAGACTAGCGGGAGGGCGGGTCGGACCGGGGAGCTGTTTTTT.

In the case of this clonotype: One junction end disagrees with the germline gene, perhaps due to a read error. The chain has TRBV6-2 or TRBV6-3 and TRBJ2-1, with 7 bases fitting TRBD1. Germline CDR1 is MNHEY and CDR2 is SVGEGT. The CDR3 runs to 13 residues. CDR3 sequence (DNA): TGTACCAGTAGAGGGGGCGGGTTTAACGATCAGTTCTTC. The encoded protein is CTSRGGGFNDQFF.

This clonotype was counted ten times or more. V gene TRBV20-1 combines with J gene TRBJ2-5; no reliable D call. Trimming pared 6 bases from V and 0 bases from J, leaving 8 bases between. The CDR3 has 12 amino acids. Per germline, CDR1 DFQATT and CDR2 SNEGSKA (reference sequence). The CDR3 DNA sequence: TGCAGTGCCTACAAAAACCAAGAGACCCAGTACTTC. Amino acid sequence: CSAYKNQETQYF.

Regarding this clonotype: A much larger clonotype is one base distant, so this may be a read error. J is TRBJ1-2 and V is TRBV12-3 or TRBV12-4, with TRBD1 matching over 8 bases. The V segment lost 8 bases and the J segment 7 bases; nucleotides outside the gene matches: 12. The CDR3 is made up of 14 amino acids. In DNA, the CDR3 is TGTGCCAGCGGTAAAGGACAGGGCAGGGGTGGCTACACCTTC. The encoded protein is CASGKGQGRGGYTF.

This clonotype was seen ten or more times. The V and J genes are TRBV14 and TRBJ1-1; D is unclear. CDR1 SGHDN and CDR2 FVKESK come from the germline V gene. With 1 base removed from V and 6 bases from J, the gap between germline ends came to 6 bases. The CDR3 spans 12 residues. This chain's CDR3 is CASSQVIAEAFF. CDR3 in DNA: TGTGCCAGCAGCCAAGTCATAGCTGAAGCTTTCTTT.

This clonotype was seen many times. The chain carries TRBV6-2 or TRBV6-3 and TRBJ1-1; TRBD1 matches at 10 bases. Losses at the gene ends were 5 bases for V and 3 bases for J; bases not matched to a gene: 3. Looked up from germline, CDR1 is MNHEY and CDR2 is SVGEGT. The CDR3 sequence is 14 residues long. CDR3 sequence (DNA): TGTGCCAGCAGTCTGACAGGGGGCGACACTGAAGCTTTCTTT. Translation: CASSLTGGDTEAFF.

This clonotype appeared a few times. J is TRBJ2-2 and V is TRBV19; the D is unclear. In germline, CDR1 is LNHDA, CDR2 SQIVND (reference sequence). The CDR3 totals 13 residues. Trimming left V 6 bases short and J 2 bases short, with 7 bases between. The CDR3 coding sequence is TGTGCCAGTAGCTGGGGAAACACCGGGGAGCTGTTTTTT. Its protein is CASSWGNTGELFF.

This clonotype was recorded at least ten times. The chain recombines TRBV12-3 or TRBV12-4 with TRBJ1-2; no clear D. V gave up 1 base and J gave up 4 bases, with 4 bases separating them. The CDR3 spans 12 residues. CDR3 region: CASSLGRYGYTF. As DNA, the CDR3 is TGTGCCAGCAGTTTAGGACGCTATGGCTACACCTTC.

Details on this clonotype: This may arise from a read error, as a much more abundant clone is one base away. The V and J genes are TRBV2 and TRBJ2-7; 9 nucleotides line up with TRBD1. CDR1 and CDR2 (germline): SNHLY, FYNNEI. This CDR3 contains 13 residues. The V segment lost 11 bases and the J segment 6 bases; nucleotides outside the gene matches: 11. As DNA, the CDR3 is TGTGCCGGGGGACAGGGCGTCGGATGCGAGCAGTACTTC. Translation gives CAGGQGVGCEQYF. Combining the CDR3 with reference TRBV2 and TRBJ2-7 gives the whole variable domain EPEVTQTPSHQVTQMGQEVILRCVPISNHLYFYWYRQILGQKVEFLVSFYNNEISEKSEIFDDQFSVERPDGSNFTLKIRSTKLEDSAMYFCAGGQGVGCEQYFGPGTRLTVT.

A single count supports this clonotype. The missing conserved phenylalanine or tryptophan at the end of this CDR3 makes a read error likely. The CDR3 DNA follows: TGTGCCCGCAGCCGTCACAATCAGCCACAGCATATT. Translating it yields CARSRHNQPQHI. The V and J genes are TRBV5-6 and TRBJ1-5; D remains ambiguous. In germline, CDR1 is SGHDT, CDR2 YYEEEE. This CDR3 is built from 12 residues.

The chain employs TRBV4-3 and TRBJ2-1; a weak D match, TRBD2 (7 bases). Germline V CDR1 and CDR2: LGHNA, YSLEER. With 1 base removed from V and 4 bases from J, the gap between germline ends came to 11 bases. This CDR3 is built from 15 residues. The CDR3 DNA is TGCGCCAGCAGCCAAGTGAGGGGGGGGTACAATGAGCAGTTCTTC. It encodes CASSQVRGGYNEQFF.

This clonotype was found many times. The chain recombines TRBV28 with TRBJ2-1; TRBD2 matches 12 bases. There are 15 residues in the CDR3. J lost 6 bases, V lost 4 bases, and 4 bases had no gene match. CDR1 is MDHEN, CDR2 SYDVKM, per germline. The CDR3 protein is CASSSTSGSPNEQFF. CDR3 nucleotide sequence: TGTGCCAGCAGTTCGACTAGCGGGAGTCCCAATGAGCAGTTCTTC.

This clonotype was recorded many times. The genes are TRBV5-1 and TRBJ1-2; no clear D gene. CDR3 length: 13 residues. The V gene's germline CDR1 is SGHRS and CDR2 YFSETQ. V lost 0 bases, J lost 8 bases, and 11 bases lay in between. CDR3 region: CASSLGLLDGYTF. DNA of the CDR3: TGCGCCAGCAGCTTGGGACTCTTAGACGGCTACACCTTC.

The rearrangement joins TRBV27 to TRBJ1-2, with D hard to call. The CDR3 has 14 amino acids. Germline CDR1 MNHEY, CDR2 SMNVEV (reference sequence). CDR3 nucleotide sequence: TGTGTTAGCAGTTTGACCGGGCTTAACTATGGCTACACCTTC. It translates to CVSSLTGLNYGYTF.

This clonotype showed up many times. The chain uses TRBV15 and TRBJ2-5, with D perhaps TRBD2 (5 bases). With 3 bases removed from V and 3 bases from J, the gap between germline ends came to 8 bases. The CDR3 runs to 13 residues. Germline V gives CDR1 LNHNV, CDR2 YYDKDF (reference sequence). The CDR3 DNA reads TGTGCCACCAGCAGTTCCGGGAAAGAGACCCAGTACTTC. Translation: CATSSSGKETQYF.

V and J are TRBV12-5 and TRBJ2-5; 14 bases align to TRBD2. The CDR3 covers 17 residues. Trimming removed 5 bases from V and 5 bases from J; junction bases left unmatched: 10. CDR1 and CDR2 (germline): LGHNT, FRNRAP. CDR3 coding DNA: TGTGCTAGTGGTCCTGGACTAGCGGGGGGCCGTTGGGAGACCCAGTACTTC. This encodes CASGPGLAGGRWETQYF.

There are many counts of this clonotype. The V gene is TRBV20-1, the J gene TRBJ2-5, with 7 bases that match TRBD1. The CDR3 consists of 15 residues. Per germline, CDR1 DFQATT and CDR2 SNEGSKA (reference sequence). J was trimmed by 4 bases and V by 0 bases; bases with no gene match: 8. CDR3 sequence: CSARDLGQVGETQYF. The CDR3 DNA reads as TGCAGTGCTAGAGATCTAGGACAGGTGGGAGAGACCCAGTACTTC.

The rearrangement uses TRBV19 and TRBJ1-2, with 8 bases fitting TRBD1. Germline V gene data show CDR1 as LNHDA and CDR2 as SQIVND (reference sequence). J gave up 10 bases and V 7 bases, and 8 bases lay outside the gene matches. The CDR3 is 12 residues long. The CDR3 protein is CASNPDRVDYTF. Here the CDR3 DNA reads TGTGCCAGTAACCCGGACAGGGTGGACTACACCTTC. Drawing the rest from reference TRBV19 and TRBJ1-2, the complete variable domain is DGGITQSPKYLFRKEGQNVTLSCEQNLNHDAMYWYRQDPGQGLRLIYYSQIVNDFQKGDIAEGYSVSREKKESFPLTVTSAQKNPTAFYLCASNPDRVDYTFGSGTRLTVV.